This T cell receptor beta chain is from a study of OX40 agonist ivuxolimab in advanced cancers. The study, taken as a whole, reports: Near-lowest levels of clonal expansion characterized partial responders at 0.1-3.0 mg/kg. CD4+ and CD8+ T cells in blood underwent clonal expansion by week 6 at 0.1 to 3.0 mg/kg. Expanded clones were, on average, more numerous among CD8+ T cells than CD4+.

This table comes from immunoSEQ multiplex PCR, and its TCRdb copy is limited to in-frame clones, with some not included. This table holds tens of thousands of clones, approximately 91% found once. Comments on this clone: Its antigen remains unknown.

CDR1 and CDR2 from the germline V gene are SGHVS and FNYEAQ. The CDR3 has 13 residues. The V and J ends lost 8 bases and 3 bases respectively, with 13 bases between them. The sequencing here drew on CD4+ or CD8+ T cells sorted from blood, taken in a trial of the OX40 agonist ivuxolimab. The sequence was obtained from an adult with an advanced solid tumor such as melanoma, head and neck, liver or kidney cancer. V usage is TRBV7-6 and J usage is TRBJ1-1; no definite D call. As DNA, the CDR3 is TGTGCCAGCTATAAGGACCGGGACACTGAAGCTTTCTTT. Translation: CASYKDRDTEAFF.